The clone carrying this T cell receptor (beta chain) was picked up one time. The CDR3 extends over 16 amino acids. V was clipped by 7 bases and J by 5 bases; unmatched bases: 6. CDR1 SNHLY and CDR2 FYNNEI come from the germline V gene. This entry belongs to a study of T cell changes during pregnancy in multiple sclerosis. Generated by immunoSEQ multiplex PCR, the TCRdb table keeps only in-frame clones and is missing some. This sample has roughly 42,000 clones, with about 88% found just once. The TCR sequence derives from a female donor with multiple sclerosis, enrolled in a pregnancy study. Material: CD4+ T cells from peripheral blood mononuclear cells, obtained in the first trimester of pregnancy. The rearrangement joins TRBV2 to TRBJ2-2; TRBD2 matches at 14 bases. The CDR3 region is CASTGTSGSKTGELFF. The CDR3 nucleotides are TGTGCCAGCACCGGGACTAGCGGGAGTAAGACCGGGGAGCTGTTTTTT.